One T cell receptor (beta chain) is described in this entry. This CDR3 contains 17 residues. V was clipped by 1 base and J by 6 bases; unmatched bases: 10. Germline V gene sequence: CDR1 MNHEY, CDR2 SMNVEV (reference sequence). This sample is drawn from a study of blood T cell repertoires in COVID-19. Using immunoSEQ multiplex PCR, the repertoire was profiled, and TCRdb retains in-frame clones only, with some absent. The sample yields 170,000 or so clones, around four fifths seen once. The sequence came from a woman aged 45-65 years who had recovered from COVID-19. The V and J genes are TRBV27 and TRBJ2-2, with 8 bases identical to TRBD2. Sequenced: PBMCs or T cells enriched from blood (not recorded which). CDR3 sequence (DNA): TGTGCCAGCAGTTTATATCCAGCGGGAGTGGGGGCCGGGGAGCTGTTTTTT. Translated, it gives CASSLYPAGVGAGELFF.